This is a list of T cell receptor beta chains from one sample in a study of blood T cell repertoires in COVID-19. Repertoires were generated with immunoSEQ multiplex PCR, while TCRdb's copy carries only in-frame clones and drops some. The sample lists about 150,000 clones, roughly 85% seen once, with roughly 3.5% in the top ten. The sample was peripheral blood. Source of these receptors: a man in his 70s with acute or convalescent COVID-19. Both conserved end residues are part of each CDR3.

cdr3_aa: CASSYSTGDGRQPQHF
j_call: TRBJ1-5
v_call: TRBV6-2/TRBV6-3

cdr3_aa: CASSRELRENTEAFF
j_call: TRBJ1-1
v_call: TRBV18

cdr3_aa: CASSYSSGDYNSPLHF
j_call: TRBJ1-6
v_call: TRBV6-5

cdr3_aa: CASSAPVLADTGELFF
j_call: TRBJ2-2
v_call: TRBV9

cdr3_aa: CASSPLGLAALRDTQYF
j_call: TRBJ2-3
v_call: TRBV18

cdr3_aa: CASSLSIGNQPQHF
j_call: TRBJ1-5
v_call: TRBV5-6

cdr3_aa: CASSAGLAGANEQFF
j_call: TRBJ2-1
v_call: TRBV7-8

cdr3_aa: CASRRTVNTEAFF
j_call: TRBJ1-1
v_call: TRBV7-2

cdr3_aa: CASRGLAGGADTQYF
j_call: TRBJ2-3
v_call: TRBV19

cdr3_aa: CASSTRLAGGPYEQYF
j_call: TRBJ2-7
v_call: TRBV7-2

cdr3_aa: CATSDPGLAGRQETQYF
j_call: TRBJ2-5
v_call: TRBV24-1

cdr3_aa: CASSSRTGGQETQYF
j_call: TRBJ2-5
v_call: TRBV5-1

cdr3_aa: CASSQRGATNEKLFF
j_call: TRBJ1-4
v_call: TRBV3-1/TRBV3-2

cdr3_aa: CSVGLRGGQPQHF
j_call: TRBJ1-5
v_call: TRBV29-1

cdr3_aa: CASGPPGGRQFF
j_call: TRBJ2-1
v_call: TRBV12-5

cdr3_aa: CASSYTTGLEAFF
j_call: TRBJ1-1
v_call: TRBV5-1

cdr3_aa: CASSLGENTEAFF
j_call: TRBJ1-1
v_call: TRBV27

cdr3_aa: CASSLGGPSYNEQFF
j_call: TRBJ2-1
v_call: TRBV11-3

cdr3_aa: CASSLDIVTGFLFF
j_call: TRBJ2-1
v_call: TRBV27

cdr3_aa: CASSWESSYNEQFF
j_call: TRBJ2-1
v_call: TRBV27

cdr3_aa: CASSSLTAANYGYTF
j_call: TRBJ1-2
v_call: TRBV6-5

cdr3_aa: CASSVAGQGGSGANVLTF
j_call: TRBJ2-6
v_call: TRBV9

cdr3_aa: CASSRTGSTGELFF
j_call: TRBJ2-2
v_call: TRBV6-2/TRBV6-3